This T cell receptor beta chain was identified during a study of human T cells and chemical hapten exposure. Findings and limits, study-wide: Expanded TCRs were compared with controls, and the expanded TCRs formed significantly more large CDR3 similarity clusters.

V lost 6 bases and J lost 6, with 20 bases in between. The CDR3 is made up of 14 amino acids. The germline V gene encodes CDR1 DFQATT and CDR2 SNEGSKA (reference sequence). On this clonotype: Antigen unknown.

Time point here: patch test 1, 2 weeks after DPC sensitization. Treatment meaning: therapeutic diphenylcyclopropenone sensitization with weekly scalp DPC. Sample donors consisted of patients with alopecia, aged 18 to 70 years, who were suitable for DPC. TCRdb passed the RACE reads through MiXCR, listing each CDR3 protein once. This table has 75,000 to 100,000 distinct CDR3 sequences, over 10% appearing once. The rearrangement uses TRBV20-1 and TRBJ2-5; tentative D call: TRBD2 (6 bases). The source material was whole blood, sampled in connection with sensitization to the hapten diphenylcyclopropenone (DPC). This TCR derives from a woman aged 40 to 50 with alopecia areata. Some clones in this sample may be carry-over from other donors' samples. The CDR3 is CSALGSKLAKTQYF. As DNA, the CDR3 is TGCAGTGCGCTAGGTTCAAAACTAGCCAAGACCCAGTACTTC.